This T cell receptor (beta chain) is drawn from a study of Graves' ophthalmopathy and Graves' hyperthyroidism. In this sample, this clonotype turned up a few times. Its antigen remains unknown. The sequenced template was RNA, covering the TCR beta CDR3 region. A first-round RT-PCR used HTBI primers, followed by a second-round multiplex PCR. TCRdb recomputed calls from the multiplex PCR reads with MiXCR, one row per CDR3 protein. The sample consists of roughly 380,000 distinct CDR3 sequences, approximately 15% of them appearing once. The study, taken as a whole, reports: Using 13 signatures, a model distinguished ophthalmopathy from stable hyperthyroidism, reaching about 90% sensitivity and 81.08% specificity. Among thyroid clonotypes expanded above 0.001 frequency, most also appeared in blood. Ophthalmopathy progression was predicted by the model at roughly 66% sensitivity and about 74% specificity.

Researchers classed hyperthyroidism as stable given no ophthalmopathy within 18 months of follow-up. Looked up from germline, CDR1 is LNHNV and CDR2 is YYDKDF (reference sequence). The V and J ends lost 1 base and 1 base, in that order; junction bases with no gene match: 2. This CDR3 is built from 15 residues. The sequenced material came from peripheral blood. V is TRBV15 and J is TRBJ2-5; 8 nucleotides agree with TRBD2. The TCR originated in a woman aged 18-29 years with stable Graves' hyperthyroidism. The CDR3 coding sequence is TGTGCCACCAGCAGAGTACTAGCGGTCCAAGAGACCCAGTACTTC. Protein: CATSRVLAVQETQYF.